Following are 31 T cell receptor beta chains from one sample sequenced in a study of beta chain features in type 1 diabetes. Whole-study findings and limits: Within each of all four CD4+ subsets, Type 1 diabetes patients had TCRB CDR3s that were moderately but significantly shorter.

Which antigens these TCRs recognize remains unknown. cDNA synthesis used the whole RNA isolate, giving expressed TCRB sequences. Repertoires were generated with immunoSEQ multiplex PCR, while TCRdb's copy carries only in-frame clones and drops some. The sample holds about 660,000 clones, around an eighth seen once. The sample consisted of naive CD4+ T cells from blood. These receptors were obtained from a man aged 18 to 30 with type 1 diabetes.

A few counts support this clone. The chain links TRBV13 to TRBJ1-3, with TRBD1 as a possible D gene (6 bases). Germline V gives CDR1 PRHDT, CDR2 FYEKMQ (reference sequence). The CDR3 loop spans 17 amino acids. Trimming stripped 1 base from V and 0 bases from J, with 13 bases between. CDR3 coding DNA: TGTGCCAGCAGCTTAGTAGCAGGGGAAATCTCTGGAAACACCATATATTTT. This sequence encodes CASSLVAGEISGNTIYF. Using reference TRBV13 and TRBJ1-3 for the parts outside the CDR3, the full variable domain is AAGVIQSPRHLIKEKRETATLKCYPIPRHDTVYWYQQGPGQDPQFLISFYEKMQSDKGSIPDRFSAQQFSDYHSELNMSSLELGDSALYFCASSLVAGEISGNTIYFGEGSWLTVV.

Only a few counts were recorded for this clone. The chain joins TRBV7-8 to TRBJ1-6; a possible D gene is TRBD1 (6 bases). Looked up from germline, CDR1 is SGHVS and CDR2 is FQNEAQ. Trimming stripped 5 bases from V and 7 bases from J, with 15 bases between. The CDR3 covers 15 residues. The CDR3 bases are TGTGCCAGCAGCAAGAACAGGGTCCCCAATTCACCCCTCCACTTT. Translation: CASSKNRVPNSPLHF.

V and J are TRBV5-4 and TRBJ2-2; possible D gene TRBD2, 5 bases. The CDR3 is 14 amino acids. Trimming stripped 4 bases from V and 6 bases from J, with 13 bases between. The germline gives CDR1 SGHNT, CDR2 YYREEE (reference sequence). CDR3 protein: CASSQSYGAGELFF. The CDR3 DNA sequence: TGTGCCAGCAGCCAAAGTTACGGGGCCGGGGAGCTGTTTTTT. Supplemented by reference TRBV5-4 and TRBJ2-2, the full variable domain reads ETGVTQSPTHLIKTRGQQVTLRCSSQSGHNTVSWYQQALGQGPQFIFQYYREEENGRGNFPPRFSGLQFPNYSSELNVNALELDDSALYLCASSQSYGAGELFFGEGSRLTVL.

This clone has just one count. The gene calls are TRBV30 and TRBJ1-1, with D uncertain. Germline V gene lookup returns CDR1 GTSNPN and CDR2 SVGIG (reference sequence). The CDR3 has 15 amino acids. Trimming removed 0 bases at V and 3 bases at J, with 14 bases between. CDR3 bases: TGTGCCTGGAGTGTACCAGTCACTCGGGACACTGAAGCTTTCTTT. Amino acids: CAWSVPVTRDTEAFF.

The rearrangement uses TRBV5-1 and TRBJ2-7; 10 nucleotides align to TRBD2. This CDR3 is built from 14 residues. Germline V gene lookup returns CDR1 SGHRS and CDR2 YFSETQ. V was pared by 2 bases and J by 3 bases, with 2 bases of the junction left unmatched. The CDR3 DNA reads TGCGCCAGCAGCTTTATAGCGGGAGGCTACGAGCAGTACTTC. Encoded protein: CASSFIAGGYEQYF.

Only a few counts were recorded for this clone. This rearrangement joins TRBV2 to TRBJ2-3, with D unclear. CDR3 size: 10 residues. From germline, CDR1 is SNHLY and CDR2 FYNNEI. The germline V and J ends were trimmed by 8 bases and 4 bases, with 4 bases remaining between them. The CDR3 reads CASGSDTQYF. In nucleotides, the CDR3 is TGTGCCAGCGGATCAGATACGCAGTATTTT.

This chain uses TRBV6-5 with TRBJ2-7, with D unclear. The CDR3 is 11 residues long. V shed 5 bases and J shed 2 bases, with 4 bases lying between them. CDR1 is MNHEY, CDR2 SVGAGI, per germline. The CDR3 DNA is TGTGCCAGCAGTGACACCTACGAGCAGTACTTC. This sequence encodes CASSDTYEQYF.

This chain uses TRBV7-2 with TRBJ2-2, with 9 bases aligning to TRBD1. The CDR3 runs 16 residues. The germline V gene encodes CDR1 SGHTA and CDR2 FQGNSA. Trimming cost V 5 bases and J 7 bases; bases outside gene matches: 11. CDR3 amino acids: CASSPGTGQRGGELFF. DNA for the CDR3: TGTGCCAGCAGCCCGGGGACAGGGCAACGTGGCGGGGAGCTGTTTTTT.

This clone was detected only a few times. The rearrangement links TRBV7-2 to TRBJ1-2; D gene unclear. Per germline, CDR1 SGHTA and CDR2 FQGNSA. Trimming pared 8 bases from V and 2 bases from J, leaving 9 bases between. This CDR3 is 12 amino acids long. The CDR3 bases are TGTGCCAGCCGTCGGGTCAACTATGGCTACACCTTC. It translates to CASRRVNYGYTF.

This clone showed up just a few times. This rearrangement joins TRBV27 to TRBJ1-4; D is undetermined. There are 15 residues in the CDR3. Per germline, CDR1 MNHEY and CDR2 SMNVEV (reference sequence). The ends were cut back, 6 bases at V and 9 bases at J, with 20 bases in the middle. The CDR3 loop is CASSSKGSSVKKLFF. Here the CDR3 DNA reads TGTGCCAGCAGCTCCAAAGGGTCGTCGGTAAAAAAACTGTTTTTT.

In this sample, this clone turned up a few times. The chain recombines TRBV30 with TRBJ2-1; 13 positions match TRBD2. Germline CDR1 is GTSNPN and CDR2 is SVGIG (reference sequence). V was pared by 1 base and J by 2 bases, with 2 bases of the junction left unmatched. The CDR3 consists of 16 residues. In nucleotides, the CDR3 is TGTGCCTGGAGTGCTGGACTAGCGGGAGCCTACAATGAGCAGTTCTTC. Protein sequence: CAWSAGLAGAYNEQFF.

This clone was seen a few times. V is TRBV30 and J is TRBJ2-1; a possible D gene is TRBD1 (6 bases). V was trimmed by 3 bases and J by 0 bases, leaving 12 bases between them. Germline V CDR1 and CDR2: GTSNPN, SVGIG (reference sequence). This CDR3 region has 15 residues. CDR3 loop: CAWSPGQSSYNEQFF. For the CDR3, the DNA is TGTGCCTGGAGCCCGGGACAAAGCTCCTACAATGAGCAGTTCTTC.

A remark on this clone: Other DNA sequences of this sample code for an identical CDR3. V is TRBV28 and J is TRBJ1-6; D call uncertain. The CDR3 covers 11 residues. V was pared by 5 bases and J by 6 bases, with 2 bases between. Germline loops: CDR1 MDHEN, CDR2 SYDVKM. The CDR3 loop reads CASSSNSPLHF. The CDR3 bases are TGTGCCAGCAGTAGTAATTCACCCCTCCACTTT.

This clone has just a few counts. The V and J genes are TRBV5-1 and TRBJ2-7, with TRBD1 as a possible D gene (5 bases). V was clipped by 0 bases and J by 6 bases, with 16 bases between them. CDR1 is SGHRS and CDR2 is YFSETQ in the germline V gene. This CDR3 spans 15 amino acids. In DNA form, the CDR3 reads TGCGCCAGCAGCTTGGGAGGAGACAGTTTCGGCGAGCAGTACTTC. As protein: CASSLGGDSFGEQYF. Using reference TRBV5-1 and TRBJ2-7 for the parts outside the CDR3, the full variable domain is KAGVTQTPRYLIKTRGQQVTLSCSPISGHRSVSWYQQTPGQGLQFLFEYFSETQRNKGNFPGRFSGRQFSNSRSEMNVSTLELGDSALYLCASSLGGDSFGEQYFGPGTRLTVT.

The chain has TRBV28 and TRBJ2-2; D call uncertain. This CDR3 is built from 12 residues. V lost 6 bases, J lost 3 bases, and 5 bases lay in between. The germline V gene has CDR1 MDHEN and CDR2 SYDVKM. The CDR3 sequence is CASSQYTGELFF. DNA of the CDR3: TGTGCCAGCAGCCAATACACCGGGGAGCTGTTTTTT. The complete variable domain, with remaining parts taken from reference TRBV28 and TRBJ2-2, reads DVKVTQSSRYLVKRTGEKVFLECVQDMDHENMFWYRQDPGLGLRLIYFSYDVKMKEKGDIPEGYSVSREKKERFSLILESASTNQTSMYLCASSQYTGELFFGEGSRLTVL.

In its sample, this clone was seen a few times. The V call is TRBV2, the J call TRBJ2-7, with D possibly being TRBD1 (5 bases). Germline V lookup: CDR1 SNHLY, CDR2 FYNNEI. The CDR3 loop spans 14 amino acids. Deletions cut 3 bases from V and 4 bases from J, with 13 bases between. The CDR3 DNA sequence: TGTGCCAGCAGTGAGCAGGGCGCAGGATACGAGCAGTACTTC. Translating gives CASSEQGAGYEQYF.

This clone was observed a handful of times. The DNA of the CDR3 is TGCAGTGCTACGGGTAATGAGCAGTTCTTC. Translated, it gives CSATGNEQFF. This chain connects TRBV20-1 to TRBJ2-1; D remains ambiguous. Trimming stripped 4 bases from V and 7 bases from J, with 5 bases between. Germline lookup yields CDR1 DFQATT and CDR2 SNEGSKA (reference sequence). The CDR3 spans 10 residues.

This sequence joins TRBV28 and TRBJ2-7; maybe TRBD1 (6 bases). Germline CDR1 is MDHEN and CDR2 is SYDVKM. The V gene lost 3 bases and the J gene lost 5 bases, with 26 bases spanning the gap. The CDR3 length is 18 residues. Written as DNA, the CDR3 is TGTGCCAGCAGTTTTGTTTGGACTCAGGGGAGTTTTACCCACGAGCAGTACTTC. This translates into CASSFVWTQGSFTHEQYF.

In this sample, this clone turned up a few times. The V call is TRBV4-1, the J call TRBJ2-3; no clear D gene. Germline CDR1 and CDR2: MGHRA and YSYEKL. The CDR3 is made up of 13 amino acids. The V end was cut by 5 bases, the J end by 6 bases, with 12 bases between. Here the CDR3 reads CASSTRKYDTQYF. As DNA, the CDR3 is TGCGCCAGCAGCACCAGGAAGTACGATACGCAGTATTTT.

V is TRBV15 and J is TRBJ2-5; D gene ambiguous. The CDR3 extends over 12 amino acids. Trimming took 1 base from V and 4 from J, leaving 4 bases between them. Germline V CDR1 and CDR2: LNHNV, YYDKDF (reference sequence). The CDR3 nucleotides are TGTGCCACCAGCAGAGGAGGAGAGACCCAGTACTTC. Translation gives CATSRGGETQYF.

The V and J genes are TRBV7-9 and TRBJ1-6; the D is unclear. CDR3 length: 14 amino acids. V shed 2 bases and J shed 7 bases, with 9 bases lying between them. Germline V lookup: CDR1 SEHNR, CDR2 FQNEAQ (reference sequence). The CDR3 loop reads CASSLRERNSPLHF. Here the CDR3 DNA reads TGTGCCAGCAGCTTAAGGGAAAGGAATTCACCCCTCCACTTT.

This clone was seen a handful of times. The CDR3 here is CASRLGQGKTYGYTF. In DNA form, the CDR3 reads TGTGCCAGCCGATTGGGACAGGGAAAAACCTATGGCTACACCTTC. The V and J genes are TRBV28 and TRBJ1-2, with 9 positions matching TRBD1. V lost 8 bases to trimming and J lost 4 bases; unmatched junction nucleotides: 11. CDR1 is MDHEN, CDR2 SYDVKM, per germline. The CDR3 contains 15 residues.

This clone came up a few times. This sequence joins TRBV6-5 and TRBJ2-7; D might be TRBD2 (6 bases). Trimming pared 6 bases from V and 2 bases from J, leaving 14 bases between. The CDR3 is made up of 14 amino acids. CDR1 and CDR2 (germline): MNHEY, SVGAGI. CDR3 sequence: CASSRDFLAYEQYF. The CDR3, as DNA: TGTGCCAGCAGCAGGGACTTTCTTGCCTACGAGCAGTACTTC.

The chain couples TRBV7-3 to TRBJ1-5; D not resolved. CDR3 length equals 13 residues. Trimming stripped 1 base from V and 11 bases from J, with 12 bases between. Germline V gives CDR1 SGHTA, CDR2 FQGTGA. The CDR3: CASSLSHAEAQHF. The CDR3 DNA reads TGTGCCAGCAGCTTAAGCCACGCAGAAGCCCAGCATTTT.

This chain joins TRBV5-1 and TRBJ1-2; weak D call: TRBD1 (6 bases). Looked up from germline, CDR1 is SGHRS and CDR2 is YFSETQ. V gave up 0 bases and J gave up 4 bases, with 10 bases separating them. This CDR3 is 14 amino acids long. Here the CDR3 DNA reads TGCGCCAGCAGCTTGGTAACAGGGAGCTATGGCTACACCTTC. It translates to CASSLVTGSYGYTF.

This clone was picked up a small number of times. The V gene is TRBV6-5, the J gene TRBJ1-1; TRBD1 might be the D (5 bases). The length of the CDR3 is 15 residues. V was trimmed by 5 bases and J by 1 base, leaving 14 bases between them. Looked up from germline, CDR1 is MNHEY and CDR2 is SVGAGI. CDR3 region: CASSQRQLPNTEAFF. CDR3 bases: TGTGCCAGCAGTCAACGACAGCTACCGAACACTGAAGCTTTCTTT.

Only a few counts were recorded for this clone. The rearrangement joins TRBV6-5 to TRBJ2-7; D is uncertain. The CDR3 is 13 amino acids. Germline V lookup: CDR1 MNHEY, CDR2 SVGAGI. Trimming shortened V by 6 bases and J by 1 base, and 10 bases separated the two germline ends. The DNA of the CDR3 is TGTGCCAGCAGGACGAGTGTATCCTACGAGCAGTACTTC. Translation gives CASRTSVSYEQYF.

This clone came up a few times. Here the CDR3 DNA reads TGTGCCAGCTCACCAATGATGTCCTCGGCCAAAAACATTCAGTACTTC. Amino acid sequence: CASSPMMSSAKNIQYF. The rearrangement links TRBV18 to TRBJ2-4; the D is unclear. Deletions cut 2 bases from V and 1 base from J, with 12 bases between. The V gene's germline CDR1 is KGHSH and CDR2 LQKENI. CDR3 size: 16 residues.

This chain uses TRBV29-1 with TRBJ2-2; D uncertain. This CDR3 region has 13 residues. V gave up 5 bases and J gave up 3 bases, with 10 bases separating them. Germline values: CDR1 SQVTM, CDR2 ANQGSEA. This CDR3 reads CSVLADHTGELFF. The CDR3 DNA reads TGCAGCGTTTTGGCGGATCACACCGGGGAGCTGTTTTTT.

V usage is TRBV5-1 and J usage is TRBJ2-7; possible D gene TRBD1, 5 bases. The CDR3 is made up of 13 amino acids. The V gene's germline CDR1 is SGHRS and CDR2 YFSETQ. V lost 5 bases and J 4 bases, leaving 13 bases between the germline ends. CDR3 nucleotide sequence: TGCGCCAGCAGGCTGCAGGGATCATACGAGCAGTACTTC. Amino acid sequence: CASRLQGSYEQYF.

In regard to this clone: Other DNA sequences from this sample encode an identical CDR3 as well. The V call is TRBV30, the J call TRBJ1-3; D uncertain. CDR1 and CDR2 (germline): GTSNPN, SVGIG (reference sequence). V dropped 0 bases and J dropped 0 bases, with 3 bases sitting between them. The CDR3 has 13 amino acids. Here the CDR3 reads CAWSVSSGNTIYF. CDR3 DNA: TGTGCCTGGAGTGTTAGCTCTGGAAACACCATATATTTT.